This T cell receptor (beta chain) originates from a study of cytomegalovirus exposure and HLA in healthy donors. This clone was seen more than once but under ten times. The PCR used 60 Vbeta and 13 Jbeta primers. Authors' analysis steps: Around 83 million unique TCR beta chains, some 11 million shared, were counted in a later analysis. The assay was immunoSEQ multiplex PCR, and TCRdb's table has in-frame clones only and misses some. Clonal size and the V and J genes are those of that table, whereas D and trimming came from the DNA. The sample lists fewer than 120,000 clones, approximately 86% seen once, with about 1.8% in the top ten. CDR3 length: 17 amino acids. The V gene end was trimmed by 4 bases and the J gene end by 5 bases; junction bases not matched to a gene: 12. CDR1 and CDR2 from the germline V gene are SGHTA and FQGNSA.

The V gene is TRBV7-2, the J gene TRBJ2-3; 10 positions agree with TRBD2. What was sequenced was PBMCs. The origin of this receptor is a man between 35 and 55 years old in good health and CMV-seronegative. The CDR3, as DNA: TGTGCCAGCAGCTCTGTTTCGAGCGGGGGGGCGAGAGATACGCAGTATTTT. Translation gives CASSSVSSGGARDTQYF.